The T cell receptor beta chain under discussion was sequenced for a study of blood T cell repertoires in COVID-19. Trimming removed 5 bases from V and 2 bases from J, with 10 bases in between. The CDR3 loop spans 13 amino acids. Per the germline V gene, CDR1 is MNHEY and CDR2 is SVGAGI. In the original analysis: Amplification of reference gene primers was used by the study to estimate nucleated cell counts. Profiled with immunoSEQ multiplex PCR; TCRdb holds only in-frame clones, not every one. That table supplies the V and J calls and clone size; D and trimming were determined from the DNA. The sample lists 200,000 to 250,000 clones, around 80% occurring once.

The J gene is TRBJ2-7, the V gene TRBV6-5; the D gene is possibly TRBD2 (5 bases). The sequence derives from a woman aged 55 to 70 who had recovered from COVID-19. The specimen sequenced was peripheral blood. Here the CDR3 reads CASSMGDPYEQYF. DNA for the CDR3: TGTGCCAGCAGTATGGGAGACCCCTACGAGCAGTACTTC.